One sample yielded the 26 T cell receptor beta chains listed below, sequenced in a study of blood T cell repertoires in COVID-19. TCRdb's copy holds only in-frame clones and misses some; the assay was immunoSEQ multiplex PCR. The sample includes about 160,000 clones, approximately 91% seen only once; the top ten take approximately 2.2%. Sequencing was performed on peripheral blood. The source of these receptors is a man between 18 and 29 years old with acute or convalescent COVID-19.

The chain has TRBV19 and TRBJ2-3, with TRBD1 matching 8 bases. Germline trimming cut 4 bases from V and 2 bases from J; bases unmatched to any gene: 14. CDR3 length: 18 residues. Germline V gives CDR1 LNHDA, CDR2 SQIVND (reference sequence). CDR3 sequence: CASSTETGTGGPTDTQYF. For the CDR3, the DNA is TGTGCCAGTAGTACCGAGACCGGGACAGGAGGACCCACAGATACGCAGTATTTT. The full variable domain, completed using reference TRBV19 and TRBJ2-3, is DGGITQSPKYLFRKEGQNVTLSCEQNLNHDAMYWYRQDPGQGLRLIYYSQIVNDFQKGDIAEGYSVSREKKESFPLTVTSAQKNPTAFYLCASSTETGTGGPTDTQYFGPGTRLTVL.

The chain has TRBV14 and TRBJ1-2; D is unclear. There are 13 residues in the CDR3. Per germline, CDR1 SGHDN and CDR2 FVKESK. Deletions cut 2 bases from V and 3 bases from J, with 7 bases between. CDR3 sequence: CASSQTSYYGYTF. The CDR3, as DNA: TGTGCCAGCAGCCAAACGAGTTACTATGGCTACACCTTC.

The rearrangement uses TRBV6-4 and TRBJ1-1, with 10 bases matching TRBD1. Losses at the gene ends were 0 bases for V and 8 bases for J; bases not matched to a gene: 12. This CDR3 has 17 residues. The germline CDR1 and CDR2 sequences are MRHNA and SNTAGT. In nucleotides, the CDR3 is TGTGCCAGCAGTGACTCGGGACAGGGGCGAAACTCACGGGAAGCTTTCTTT. Translation: CASSDSGQGRNSREAFF.

This chain joins TRBV12-3 or TRBV12-4 and TRBJ1-5, with TRBD1 as a possible D gene (6 bases). This CDR3 has 12 amino acids. V lost 6 bases, J lost 8 bases, and 11 bases lay in between. DNA of the CDR3: TGTGCCAGCAGCGCGGACAGTGAGCCCCAGCATTTT. Its translation: CASSADSEPQHF.

This clone was recorded a few times. The chain uses TRBV6-5 and TRBJ1-1; possible D gene TRBD1, 5 bases. The V gene lost 7 bases and the J gene lost 6 bases, with 12 bases spanning the gap. Germline V gene data show CDR1 as MNHEY and CDR2 as SVGAGI. CDR3 length: 12 amino acids. CDR3 sequence reads: CASTSGGAEAFF. CDR3 coding DNA: TGTGCCAGCACCTCGGGGGGGGCTGAAGCTTTCTTT.

The gene calls are TRBV9 and TRBJ1-5, with D perhaps TRBD1 (6 bases). V was trimmed by 3 bases and J by 3 bases, leaving 16 bases between them. From germline, CDR1 is SGDLS and CDR2 YYNGEE. There are 16 residues in the CDR3. CDR3 sequence reads: CASSAGGGSLNQPQHF. CDR3 nucleotide sequence: TGTGCCAGCAGCGCGGGGGGGGGCAGTCTCAATCAGCCCCAGCATTTT.

The CDR3 spells CASSLTVSNQPQHF. The CDR3 bases are TGTGCCAGCAGTTTAACAGTTAGCAATCAGCCCCAGCATTTT. The V call is TRBV6-2 or TRBV6-3, the J call TRBJ1-5; no clear D. The CDR3 spans 14 residues. Germline V lookup: CDR1 MNHEY, CDR2 SVGEGT. V was cut by 4 bases and J by 0 bases, with 7 bases left in between.

J is TRBJ2-1 and V is TRBV9, with 11 bases that match TRBD2. Germline CDR1 SGDLS, CDR2 YYNGEE. Trimming at V came to 3 bases and at J to 3 bases, leaving 5 bases not matched to a gene. The CDR3 sequence is 16 residues long. CDR3 DNA: TGTGCCAGCAGCGGTCGTAGCGGGAGGGGCTACAATGAGCAGTTCTTC. It encodes CASSGRSGRGYNEQFF.

The V and J genes are TRBV19 and TRBJ2-3; maybe TRBD2 (6 bases). CDR1 is LNHDA, CDR2 SQIVND, per germline (reference sequence). CDR3 length: 16 residues. Trimming cost V 5 bases and J 7 bases, with 22 bases left between them. CDR3 amino acids: CASSAAFSGPANTQYF. In DNA form, the CDR3 reads TGTGCCAGTAGTGCAGCTTTTAGCGGCCCAGCAAATACGCAGTATTTT.

This clone was counted only a few times. The genes are TRBV7-8 and TRBJ2-2, with TRBD2 matching over 8 bases. The CDR3 loop spans 20 amino acids. V gave up 4 bases and J gave up 4 bases; unmatched junction bases: 20. The germline gives CDR1 SGHVS, CDR2 FQNEAQ. DNA for the CDR3: TGTGCCAGCAGCTCGATTTTGACTAGCGACAGTGATTCGGGCACCGGGGAGCTGTTTTTT. Its translation: CASSSILTSDSDSGTGELFF.

The V gene is TRBV21-1, the J gene TRBJ2-3; the table's D gene call, TRBD2, was not cross checked with the DNA. TRBV21-1 is labeled a pseudogene. The CDR3 is 16 amino acids. The CDR3 spells CASTAGLAGETDTQYF. CDR3 nucleotide sequence: TGTGCCAGCACCGCCGGGCTAGCGGGAGAAACAGATACGCAGTATTTT.

This sequence joins TRBV5-6 and TRBJ1-2; D uncertain. This CDR3 spans 11 amino acids. V dropped 3 bases and J dropped 3 bases, with 3 bases sitting between them. Germline V gene sequence: CDR1 SGHDT, CDR2 YYEEEE. The CDR3 region has the DNA TGTGCCAGCAGCTCTCACTATGGCTACACCTTC. This translates into CASSSHYGYTF. The whole variable domain, remainder taken from reference TRBV5-6 and TRBJ1-2, is DAGVTQSPTHLIKTRGQQVTLRCSPKSGHDTVSWYQQALGQGPQFIFQYYEEEERQRGNFPDRFSGHQFPNYSSELNVNALLLGDSALYLCASSSHYGYTFGSGTRLTVV.

The gene calls are TRBV6-1 and TRBJ1-5; D remains ambiguous. Trimming shortened V by 0 bases and J by 7 bases, and 7 bases separated the two germline ends. Per the germline V gene, CDR1 is MNHNS and CDR2 is SASEGT. This CDR3 spans 13 amino acids. Written as DNA, the CDR3 is TGTGCCAGCAGTGAAGCCCTTGTCCAGCCCCAGCATTTT. This translates into CASSEALVQPQHF.

J is TRBJ1-4 and V is TRBV3-1 (or the pseudogene TRBV3-2); no firm D call. This CDR3 contains 12 residues. V was pared by 5 bases and J by 3 bases, with 4 bases between. The V gene's germline CDR1 is LGHDT and CDR2 YNNKEL (reference sequence). CDR3 amino acids: CASSTANEKLFF. The CDR3 DNA reads TGTGCCAGCAGCACGGCTAATGAAAAACTGTTTTTT.

The count of this clone is one. This rearrangement joins TRBV30 to TRBJ1-3; D call uncertain. CDR1 is GTSNPN and CDR2 is SVGIG in the germline V gene (reference sequence). The CDR3 runs 12 residues. The V gene lost 3 bases and the J gene lost 2 bases, with 5 bases spanning the gap. The DNA for the CDR3 is TGTGCCTGGAGGAGGGCTGGAAACACCATATATTTT. This gives the protein CAWRRAGNTIYF.

This clone turned up a few times. The chain uses TRBV25-1 and TRBJ2-3, with TRBD2 identical over 8 bases. J was trimmed by 2 bases and V by 3 bases; bases with no gene match: 10. This CDR3 region has 17 residues. Germline CDR1 MGHDK, CDR2 SYGVNS. This CDR3 is CASSDPGAGGVTDTQYF. In DNA form, the CDR3 reads TGTGCCAGCAGTGACCCTGGGGCGGGAGGCGTCACAGATACGCAGTATTTT.

The chain joins TRBV19 to TRBJ2-2; 9 bases are shared with TRBD1. Germline V gene sequence: CDR1 LNHDA, CDR2 SQIVND (reference sequence). This CDR3 has 15 amino acids. V dropped 5 bases and J dropped 3; count of bases not matched to a gene: 4. For the CDR3, the DNA is TGTGCCAGTAGTCCCGGGACAGGGCACACCGGGGAGCTGTTTTTT. Protein sequence: CASSPGTGHTGELFF.

The J gene is TRBJ1-5, the V gene TRBV7-6; perhaps TRBD1 as D (5 bases). Deletions cut 8 bases from V and 0 bases from J, with 14 bases between. This CDR3 is 15 amino acids long. Per germline, CDR1 SGHVS and CDR2 FNYEAQ. The CDR3 DNA reads TGTGCCAGCCAACTCGGGGGGAATAGCAATCAGCCCCAGCATTTT. As protein: CASQLGGNSNQPQHF.

This clone was counted a single time. V is TRBV27 and J is TRBJ2-1; a weak D match, TRBD2 (5 bases). CDR3 length: 12 residues. Trimming shortened V by 2 bases and J by 14 bases, and 13 bases separated the two germline ends. The germline V gene has CDR1 MNHEY and CDR2 SMNVEV (reference sequence). CDR3 loop: CASSLGEGMEFF. The CDR3 nucleotides are TGTGCCAGCAGTTTAGGCGAGGGTATGGAGTTCTTC.

The V and J genes are TRBV5-1 and TRBJ2-5; 8 nucleotides match TRBD2. This CDR3 has 16 residues. Germline V lookup: CDR1 SGHRS, CDR2 YFSETQ. V was pared by 2 bases and J by 4 bases, with 10 bases of the junction left unmatched. This chain's CDR3 is CASSFGTSPFGETQYF. The CDR3 region has the DNA TGCGCCAGCAGCTTCGGGACTAGTCCGTTTGGAGAGACCCAGTACTTC.

This clone has just one count. The chain combines TRBV30 with TRBJ1-2, with TRBD1 as a possible D gene (5 bases). The CDR3 is made up of 13 amino acids. V shed 0 bases and J shed 7 bases, with 12 bases lying between them. Germline-derived CDR1 and CDR2 are GTSNPN and SVGIG (reference sequence). CDR3 sequence reads: CAWSVRQGSGYTF. The CDR3 nucleotides read TGTGCCTGGAGTGTACGCCAGGGAAGTGGCTACACCTTC.

This clone was seen once. This chain uses TRBV5-7 with TRBJ1-1; D remains unclear. TRBV5-7 qualifies as an ORF whose function is uncertain. With 2 bases removed from V and 11 bases from J, the gap between germline ends came to 4 bases. The CDR3 contains 9 residues. CDR3 protein: CASSFMAFF. DNA for the CDR3: TGTGCCAGCAGCTTTATGGCTTTCTTT.

This clone was detected a few times. The chain uses TRBV20-1 and TRBJ1-2; D uncertain. Germline V gives CDR1 DFQATT, CDR2 SNEGSKA (reference sequence). This CDR3 is built from 11 residues. V lost 4 bases and J lost 7, with 10 bases in between. The DNA for the CDR3 is TGCAGTGCTAATCGAGTTGGTGGCTACACCTTC. Translated, it gives CSANRVGGYTF.

Only one count was recorded for this clone. CDR3 coding DNA: TGTGCCAGCAGCCCCCCAGCGGGTAGACACTCTGGGGCCAACGTCCTGACTTTC. Residues: CASSPPAGRHSGANVLTF. V gene TRBV5-6 combines with J gene TRBJ2-6, with D tentatively TRBD2 (6 bases). CDR1 SGHDT and CDR2 YYEEEE come from the germline V gene. V lost 4 bases and J 0 bases, leaving 17 bases between the germline ends. This CDR3 has 18 amino acids.

Here the CDR3 DNA reads TGTGCCAGTAGCCTGAGAGGAGGAGGGAAAGAGACCCAGTACTTC. This translates into CASSLRGGGKETQYF. This chain links TRBV19 with TRBJ2-5, with D perhaps TRBD2 (6 bases). The germline CDR1 and CDR2 sequences are LNHDA and SQIVND (reference sequence). The CDR3 length is 15 residues. Trimming pared 6 bases from V and 3 bases from J, leaving 17 bases between.

This chain links TRBV3-1 (or the pseudogene TRBV3-2) with TRBJ1-2; TRBD1 matches 10 bases. The CDR3 has 15 amino acids. Germline V gene lookup returns CDR1 LGHDT and CDR2 YNNKEL (reference sequence). V lost 4 bases, J lost 8 bases, and 10 bases stayed unmatched. The chain's CDR3 is CASSPRDRGSGGYTF. For the CDR3, the DNA is TGTGCCAGCAGCCCCCGGGACAGGGGCTCGGGGGGCTACACCTTC.